One sample yielded the 4 T cell receptor beta chains listed below, sequenced in a study of T cells of healthy individuals. TCRdb re-called the 5' RACE reads with MiXCR, one entry per CDR3 protein. The sample yields about 96,000 distinct CDR3 sequences, roughly 18% seen once. The receptors here all came from a human donor in good health.

This clonotype has a handful of counts. CDR3 coding DNA: TGCAGTGCCCAGCGGGAGGGCCGACTAGATACGCAGTATTTT. Translating gives CSAQREGRLDTQYF. This rearrangement joins TRBV20-1 to TRBJ2-3, with TRBD2 identical over 10 bases. This CDR3 has 14 amino acids. The trim removed 6 bases at V and 5 bases at J, leaving 8 bases unmatched. Germline V gene sequence: CDR1 DFQATT, CDR2 SNEGSKA (reference sequence).

This clonotype occurred a few times. J is TRBJ1-2 and V is TRBV3-1; D might be TRBD1 (5 bases). Deletions cut 1 base from V and 4 bases from J, with 10 bases between. The CDR3 covers 14 residues. CDR1 is LGHDT, CDR2 YNNKEL, per germline (reference sequence). The CDR3 loop is CASSQAGEAYGYTF. The CDR3 region has the DNA TGTGCCAGCAGCCAAGCGGGGGAAGCCTATGGCTACACCTTC.

This clonotype has a count of ten or more. This rearrangement joins TRBV2 to TRBJ2-5; 9 nucleotides match TRBD2. J lost 4 bases, V lost 0 bases, and 9 bases had no gene match. CDR1 and CDR2 from the germline V gene are SNHLY and FYNNEI. This CDR3 has 17 residues. CDR3 DNA sequence: TGTGCCAGCAGTGAAGCGCGGGGTAGCGGGAGCCGAGAGACCCAGTACTTC. Translation gives CASSEARGSGSRETQYF.

This clonotype was counted only a few times. V is TRBV4-3 and J is TRBJ2-3; 8 nucleotides align to TRBD2. With 0 bases clipped from V and 6 bases from J, the junction kept 5 bases outside the gene matches. This CDR3 has 15 residues. Germline lookup yields CDR1 LGHNA and CDR2 YSLEER. CDR3 sequence (DNA): TGCGCCAGCAGCCAAGATAGAATAGCGGGGGATACGCAGTATTTT. It is translated as CASSQDRIAGDTQYF.